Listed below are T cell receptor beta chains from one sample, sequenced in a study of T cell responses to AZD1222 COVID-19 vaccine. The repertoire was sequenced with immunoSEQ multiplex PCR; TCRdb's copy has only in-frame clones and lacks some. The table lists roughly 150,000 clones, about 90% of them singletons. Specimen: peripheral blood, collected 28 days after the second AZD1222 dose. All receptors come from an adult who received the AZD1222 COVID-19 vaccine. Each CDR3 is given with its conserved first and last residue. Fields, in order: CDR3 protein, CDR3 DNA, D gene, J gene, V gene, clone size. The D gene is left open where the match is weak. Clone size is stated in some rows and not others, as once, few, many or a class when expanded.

CAWSVLGTAYSNQPQHF	TGTGCCTGGAGTGTACTTGGGACAGCGTATAGCAATCAGCCCCAGCATTTT	TRBD1	TRBJ1-5	TRBV30	NA
CATSDLWIAPTYGYTF	TGTGCCACCAGTGATTTGTGGATAGCCCCGACCTATGGCTACACCTTC	NA	TRBJ1-2	TRBV24-1	NA
CASRGPGTEAFF	TGTGCCAGCAGGGGCCCGGGCACTGAAGCTTTCTTT	NA	TRBJ1-1	TRBV6-4	NA
CASSQESRGLLFF	TGTGCCAGCAGCCAAGAGTCGCGGGGTCTACTGTTTTTT	NA	TRBJ1-4	TRBV14	NA
CASSLGAANEQFF	TGTGCCAGCAGCTTAGGAGCCGCTAATGAGCAGTTCTTC	NA	TRBJ2-1	TRBV11-2	NA
CASSLRGRSYEQYF	TGTGCCAGCAGCCTTCGGGGCAGATCCTACGAGCAGTACTTC	NA	TRBJ2-7	TRBV5-6	NA
CASSPLFGKSYEKLFF	TGTGCCAGCAGTCCCCTGTTTGGAAAATCTTATGAAAAACTGTTTTTT	NA	TRBJ1-4	TRBV27	NA
CASSPGLQGASYGYTF	TGTGCCAGCTCACCGGGCTTACAGGGGGCTAGCTATGGCTACACCTTC	TRBD1	TRBJ1-2	TRBV18	NA
CSVETGRYEQYF	TGCAGCGTTGAAACAGGGAGGTACGAGCAGTACTTC	NA	TRBJ2-7	TRBV29-1	once
CASSPRAKASYEQYF	TGTGCCAGCAGCCCGAGGGCAAAAGCCTCCTACGAGCAGTACTTC	NA	TRBJ2-7	TRBV5-4	few
CASSQDYGYNEQFF	TGCGCCAGCAGCCAAGATTATGGCTACAATGAGCAGTTCTTC	NA	TRBJ2-1	TRBV4-1	NA
CASSLRRVAYEQYF	TGTGCCAGCAGCTTACGGAGGGTTGCCTACGAGCAGTACTTC	NA	TRBJ2-7	TRBV7-2	NA
CASSTASLSNQPQHF	TGTGCCAGCAGTACCGCCAGCCTCAGCAATCAGCCCCAGCATTTT	NA	TRBJ1-5	TRBV6-6	once
CASSELVGRGRADTQYF	TGTGCCAGCAGTGAATTGGTTGGGCGGGGGAGGGCAGATACGCAGTATTTT	TRBD2	TRBJ2-3	TRBV2	NA
CASSPEGRNTEAFF	TGTGCCAGCTCACCAGAGGGGCGGAACACTGAAGCTTTCTTT	NA	TRBJ1-1	TRBV18	NA
CASRFTGENQPQHF	TGTGCCAGCAGGTTTACAGGGGAAAATCAGCCCCAGCATTTT	TRBD1	TRBJ1-5	TRBV6-5	NA
CASSVEGGEETQYF	TGTGCCAGCAGCGTAGAGGGGGGAGAGGAGACCCAGTACTTC	NA	TRBJ2-5	TRBV9	few